This TCR beta chain stems from a study of cytomegalovirus exposure and HLA in healthy donors. In the study overall: It was reported in a later analysis that the same platform had been used for the approximately 120 validation repertoires as for the roughly 670 first-cohort repertoires.

Sequencing was performed with immunoSEQ multiplex PCR; in TCRdb, only in-frame clones are kept and a portion is missing. Here the sample spans about 330,000 clones, roughly 90% being singletons. Germline V lookup: CDR1 SGHRS, CDR2 YFSETQ. Trimming cost V 3 bases and J 3 bases, with 19 bases left between them. The CDR3 covers 17 residues. Sequencing input: PBMCs. This clonotype was sampled from a woman aged 25 to 39 in good health and CMV-seropositive. The V and J genes are TRBV5-1 and TRBJ1-5; possible D gene TRBD1, 5 bases. The CDR3 DNA reads as TGCGCCAGCAGCTCCGATTGTGGTCGGGGGACCAATCAGCCCCAGCATTTT. It yields the protein CASSSDCGRGTNQPQHF.